Below are 15 T cell receptor beta chains sequenced from a single sample in a study of cytomegalovirus exposure and HLA in healthy donors. The PCR contained 60 Vbeta and 13 Jbeta primers. TCRdb's copy holds only in-frame clones and misses some; the assay was immunoSEQ multiplex PCR. The repertoire holds 150,000 to 200,000 clones, with around three quarters as singletons. The sequenced sample consisted of PBMCs. The receptors stem from a woman in her thirties in good health and CMV-seropositive.

This chain's CDR3 is CASSVTPDSTYEQYF. The CDR3 DNA sequence: TGTGCCAGCAGCGTAACCCCCGACAGTACCTACGAGCAGTACTTC. The J gene is TRBJ2-7, the V gene TRBV9, with D possibly matching TRBD1 (5 bases). Looked up from germline, CDR1 is SGDLS and CDR2 is YYNGEE. V lost 1 base, J lost 2 bases, and 13 bases lay in between. The CDR3 loop spans 15 amino acids.

This chain joins TRBV18 and TRBJ2-6, with a weak D call TRBD1 (6 bases). The CDR3 is 16 residues long. CDR1 is KGHSH, CDR2 LQKENI, per germline. Trimming cost V 3 bases and J 0 bases, with 9 bases left between them. CDR3 amino acids: CASSPRGSSGANVLTF. The CDR3 DNA follows: TGTGCCAGCTCACCTAGGGGGAGCTCTGGGGCCAACGTCCTGACTTTC.

V is TRBV19 and J is TRBJ2-7; D may be TRBD2 (5 bases). Germline CDR1 reads LNHDA; CDR2 reads SQIVND (reference sequence). Trimming removed 3 bases at V and 2 bases at J, with 11 bases between. This CDR3 has 14 residues. The chain's CDR3 is CASSMMDSAYEQYF. In DNA, the CDR3 is TGTGCCAGTAGTATGATGGACTCCGCCTACGAGCAGTACTTC. The full variable domain, rest sourced from reference TRBV19 and TRBJ2-7, is DGGITQSPKYLFRKEGQNVTLSCEQNLNHDAMYWYRQDPGQGLRLIYYSQIVNDFQKGDIAEGYSVSREKKESFPLTVTSAQKNPTAFYLCASSMMDSAYEQYFGPGTRLTVT.

The DNA for the CDR3 is TGTGCCAGCAGCTTTAGACAGTTCGAAGAGACCCAGTACTTC. Its translation: CASSFRQFEETQYF. The rearrangement joins TRBV5-5 to TRBJ2-5; D possibly corresponds to TRBD1 (5 bases). Germline assignment: CDR1 SGHKS and CDR2 YYEKEE (reference sequence). Deletions cut 2 bases from V and 3 bases from J, with 11 bases between. The CDR3 length is 14 residues.

V gene TRBV7-9 combines with J gene TRBJ2-1; tentatively, D is TRBD2 (6 bases). The germline gives CDR1 SEHNR, CDR2 FQNEAQ (reference sequence). V was shortened by 0 bases and J by 6 bases, with 12 bases between the two germline ends. The CDR3 runs 15 residues. CDR3 coding DNA: TGTGCCAGCAGCTTAGCGGCCGGGAGTTTCAATGAGCAGTTCTTC. It specifies CASSLAAGSFNEQFF.

The chain recombines TRBV5-4 with TRBJ2-1, with 10 bases lining up with TRBD2. Per the germline V gene, CDR1 is SGHNT and CDR2 is YYREEE (reference sequence). This CDR3 spans 16 amino acids. After removal of 0 bases from V and 3 bases from J, the junction contained 3 bases not matched to a gene. CDR3 residues: CASSLDSSGGYNEQFF. The DNA for the CDR3 is TGTGCCAGCAGCTTGGATTCTAGCGGGGGCTACAATGAGCAGTTCTTC.

CDR3 sequence: CASSDPGTSGIGTGELFF. The CDR3 DNA reads TGTGCCAGCAGCGACCCCGGGACTAGCGGGATCGGCACCGGGGAGCTGTTTTTT. The genes are TRBV9 and TRBJ2-2, with 13 nucleotides matching TRBD2. This CDR3 has 18 residues. The trim removed 3 bases at V and 4 bases at J, leaving 9 bases unmatched. Germline lookup yields CDR1 SGDLS and CDR2 YYNGEE.

The chain uses TRBV4-3 and TRBJ1-5, with TRBD1 matching over 7 bases. Germline-derived CDR1 and CDR2 are LGHNA and YSLEER. The CDR3 length is 14 residues. J was trimmed by 7 bases and V by 3 bases; bases with no gene match: 6. As DNA, the CDR3 is TGCGCCAGCAGCCAGGGGCAGGGGGAGCAGCCCCAGCATTTT. This gives the protein CASSQGQGEQPQHF.

This clone was detected a few times. This chain joins TRBV5-1 and TRBJ2-7; the match to TRBD2 covers 7 bases. Germline-derived CDR1 and CDR2 are SGHRS and YFSETQ. The CDR3 is 15 amino acids. Trimming cost V 2 bases and J 0 bases; bases outside gene matches: 5. In nucleotides, the CDR3 is TGCGCCAGCAGCTTTAGCGGGCTTTCCTCCTACGAGCAGTACTTC. It yields the protein CASSFSGLSSYEQYF.

This chain joins TRBV2 and TRBJ1-1, with 8 bases matching TRBD1. J gave up 2 bases and V 4 bases, and 6 bases lay outside the gene matches. The CDR3 length is 15 residues. Looked up from germline, CDR1 is SNHLY and CDR2 is FYNNEI. CDR3 residues: CASSAGQGRNTEAFF. CDR3 nucleotide sequence: TGTGCCAGCAGTGCCGGACAGGGTCGAAACACTGAAGCTTTCTTT.

In its sample, this clone was seen many times. The CDR3 bases are TGTGCCAGCAAGGAACAGGTAAACACTGAAGCTTTCTTT. As protein: CASKEQVNTEAFF. The chain has TRBV7-9 and TRBJ1-1; possible D gene TRBD1, 5 bases. The CDR3 spans 13 residues. Per germline, CDR1 SEHNR and CDR2 FQNEAQ (reference sequence). V shed 7 bases and J shed 2 bases, with 11 bases lying between them.

For this clone: Other DNA sequences in the sample encode the same CDR3. The chain has TRBV7-9 and TRBJ1-1; D call uncertain. Deletions cut 1 base from V and 3 bases from J, with 6 bases between. The CDR3 has 13 amino acids. Germline loops: CDR1 SEHNR, CDR2 FQNEAQ (reference sequence). The CDR3 DNA reads as TGTGCCAGCAGCTTAGGAGAGGACACTGAAGCTTTCTTT. Translation: CASSLGEDTEAFF.

The chain couples TRBV30 to TRBJ2-1; tentative D call: TRBD2 (6 bases). With 2 bases removed from V and 6 bases from J, the gap between germline ends came to 14 bases. This CDR3 comprises 14 residues. Per germline, CDR1 GTSNPN and CDR2 SVGIG (reference sequence). The CDR3 is CAWSRTGTGNEQFF. CDR3 in DNA: TGTGCCTGGAGTCGAACCGGGACTGGCAATGAGCAGTTCTTC. Combining the CDR3 with reference TRBV30 and TRBJ2-1 gives the whole variable domain SQTIHQWPATLVQPVGSPLSLECTVEGTSNPNLYWYRQAAGRGLQLLFYSVGIGQISSEVPQNLSASRPQDRQFILSSKKLLLSDSGFYLCAWSRTGTGNEQFFGPGTRLTVL.

With regard to this clone: The same CDR3 also results from other DNA sequences found in this sample. This chain links TRBV9 with TRBJ1-1; D ambiguous. V lost 0 bases to trimming and J lost 1 base, with 7 bases between them. This CDR3 spans 14 amino acids. CDR1 SGDLS and CDR2 YYNGEE come from the germline V gene. The CDR3 is CASSVGPGNTEAFF. Written as DNA, the CDR3 is TGTGCCAGCAGCGTAGGTCCAGGGAACACTGAAGCTTTCTTT.

J is TRBJ2-7 and V is TRBV7-2; D possibly corresponds to TRBD1 (6 bases). Germline loops: CDR1 SGHTA, CDR2 FQGNSA. This CDR3 spans 15 amino acids. V was pared by 2 bases and J by 6 bases, with 17 bases between. The CDR3: CASSLWAGQGSEQYF. As DNA, the CDR3 is TGTGCCAGCAGCTTATGGGCCGGCCAGGGGAGCGAGCAGTACTTC.